The 20 T cell receptor beta chains below all came from one sample that was sequenced in a study of cytomegalovirus exposure and HLA in healthy donors. It was with 60 Vbeta and 13 Jbeta primers that the PCR ran. Some clones are missing from TCRdb's copy, which holds only in-frame ones; the method was immunoSEQ multiplex PCR. The sample shows roughly 120,000 clones, about four fifths of them seen only once. The specimen sequenced was PBMCs. The receptors derive from a man younger than 35 in good health and CMV-seronegative.

The chain carries TRBV19 and TRBJ2-2; D is perhaps TRBD2 (6 bases). Germline CDR1 is LNHDA and CDR2 is SQIVND (reference sequence). V was trimmed by 4 bases and J by 4 bases, leaving 10 bases between them. The CDR3 runs 14 residues. This CDR3 reads CASSNGRITGELFF. The CDR3 DNA follows: TGTGCCAGTAGTAACGGGAGAATCACCGGGGAGCTGTTTTTT. Drawing the rest from reference TRBV19 and TRBJ2-2, the complete variable domain is DGGITQSPKYLFRKEGQNVTLSCEQNLNHDAMYWYRQDPGQGLRLIYYSQIVNDFQKGDIAEGYSVSREKKESFPLTVTSAQKNPTAFYLCASSNGRITGELFFGEGSRLTVL.

This sequence joins TRBV9 and TRBJ1-4, with D hard to call. Looked up from germline, CDR1 is SGDLS and CDR2 is YYNGEE. The CDR3 is made up of 14 amino acids. The ends were cut back, 4 bases at V and 8 bases at J, with 15 bases in the middle. CDR3 region: CASSTTQAGEKLFF. DNA for the CDR3: TGTGCCAGCAGCACCACCCAAGCGGGCGAAAAACTGTTTTTT.

This clone turned up a few times. This chain links TRBV7-9 with TRBJ1-4; 7 nucleotides match TRBD1. Germline trimming cut 5 bases from V and 7 bases from J; bases unmatched to any gene: 10. CDR3 size: 15 residues. Germline loops: CDR1 SEHNR, CDR2 FQNEAQ (reference sequence). The CDR3 DNA reads TGTGCCAGCAGCCCAGGGGGGTCTTGGGGTGAAAAACTGTTTTTT. Its translation is CASSPGGSWGEKLFF.

The rearrangement links TRBV12-2 to TRBJ2-5; the D call in the table, TRBD2, was not verified against the DNA. TRBV12-2 represents a pseudogene. The CDR3 is 17 residues long. This chain's CDR3 is CASRFSGASGRGETQYF. For the CDR3, the DNA is TGTGCAAGTCGCTTCTCCGGGGCTAGCGGGAGAGGGGAGACCCAGTACTTC.

This chain connects TRBV9 to TRBJ2-1; D is undetermined. V lost 0 bases and J lost 4, with 11 bases in between. The CDR3 length is 15 residues. Germline loops: CDR1 SGDLS, CDR2 YYNGEE. The CDR3, as DNA: TGTGCCAGCAGCGTAGACGACCCCGGGTACAATGAGCAGTTCTTC. This gives the protein CASSVDDPGYNEQFF.

This chain links TRBV7-2 with TRBJ2-7; unclear D gene. The V gene lost 1 base and the J gene lost 6 bases, with 10 bases spanning the gap. The CDR3 spans 13 residues. Germline V gene lookup returns CDR1 SGHTA and CDR2 FQGNSA. The CDR3 reads CASSLDSGSEQYV. The CDR3 nucleotides read TGTGCCAGCAGCTTAGATTCCGGGTCCGAGCAGTACGTC.

V is TRBV19 and J is TRBJ1-1, with 8 bases that match TRBD1. The CDR3 is made up of 15 amino acids. Germline V lookup: CDR1 LNHDA, CDR2 SQIVND (reference sequence). J was trimmed by 5 bases and V by 3 bases; bases with no gene match: 8. CDR3 bases: TGTGCCAGTAGTATGTCGGGCAGGGGGCTGACTGAAGCTTTCTTT. This sequence encodes CASSMSGRGLTEAFF.

The rearrangement uses TRBV28 and TRBJ2-5; D is perhaps TRBD2 (6 bases). Germline CDR1 and CDR2: MDHEN and SYDVKM. CDR3 length: 12 residues. Trimming removed 5 bases from V and 11 bases from J, with 15 bases in between. The chain's CDR3 is CASSPRRGEQYF. The CDR3 nucleotides read TGTGCCAGCAGTCCCCGGAGGGGAGAGCAGTACTTC.

This clone came up once. The chain combines TRBV2 with TRBJ2-5; maybe TRBD1 (6 bases). CDR1 and CDR2 (germline): SNHLY, FYNNEI. CDR3 length: 15 residues. V shed 7 bases and J shed 11 bases, with 26 bases lying between them. This CDR3 reads CASTSQDSWEQEQYF. As DNA, the CDR3 is TGTGCCAGCACCAGCCAGGACAGCTGGGAGCAGGAGCAGTACTTC.

The rearrangement joins TRBV5-1 to TRBJ2-2; D is perhaps TRBD1 (5 bases). This CDR3 has 16 amino acids. Per the germline V gene, CDR1 is SGHRS and CDR2 is YFSETQ. V dropped 2 bases and J dropped 5 bases, with 16 bases sitting between them. CDR3: CASSFLGQGLTGELFF. The CDR3 DNA is TGCGCCAGCAGCTTTCTTGGGCAGGGCCTGACCGGGGAGCTGTTTTTT.

This clone turned up a few times. V gene TRBV19 combines with J gene TRBJ2-1, with no clear D. Germline assignment: CDR1 LNHDA and CDR2 SQIVND (reference sequence). V lost 0 bases, J lost 0 bases, and 15 bases lay in between. The CDR3 runs 18 residues. CDR3 region: CASSIEWVTLDSYNEQFF. The CDR3 nucleotides read TGTGCCAGTAGTATAGAATGGGTGACATTAGACTCCTACAATGAGCAGTTCTTC.

This clone was found a few times. The J gene is TRBJ1-1, the V gene TRBV19; 7 bases line up with TRBD1. CDR1 and CDR2 from the germline V gene are LNHDA and SQIVND (reference sequence). Unmatched junction bases numbered 6, after V lost 7 bases and J lost 1 base. This CDR3 is built from 14 residues. CDR3 loop: CASTTTGSNTEAFF. CDR3 coding DNA: TGTGCCAGTACCACGACAGGGTCGAACACTGAAGCTTTCTTT.

The chain has TRBV15 and TRBJ1-2, with D possibly TRBD1 on 5 matching bases. The V end lost 5 bases, the J end lost 3 bases, and 13 bases lay between the germline ends. Germline-derived CDR1 and CDR2 are LNHNV and YYDKDF (reference sequence). The length of the CDR3 is 14 residues. The CDR3 reads CATSDLAGDYGYTF. CDR3 in DNA: TGTGCCACCAGCGATCTGGCGGGGGACTATGGCTACACCTTC.

The CDR3 loop is CSVEVVGRLSYGYTF. The DNA of the CDR3 is TGCAGCGTTGAAGTCGTCGGCAGGTTGAGCTATGGCTACACCTTC. The chain employs TRBV29-1 and TRBJ1-2; D is unclear. This CDR3 comprises 15 residues. CDR1 is SQVTM and CDR2 is ANQGSEA in the germline V gene. V dropped 1 base and J dropped 4 bases, with 16 bases sitting between them.

The chain is built from TRBV7-9 and TRBJ2-1, with D perhaps TRBD1 (5 bases). Germline CDR1 reads SEHNR; CDR2 reads FQNEAQ (reference sequence). Trimming took off 1 base at V and 4 bases at J, with 17 bases between the two ends. The CDR3 length is 17 residues. The CDR3 sequence is CASSLVGKTGFYNEQFF. Here the CDR3 DNA reads TGTGCCAGCAGCTTAGTCGGTAAAACAGGATTTTACAATGAGCAGTTCTTC.

The chain employs TRBV19 and TRBJ2-3; 8 bases match TRBD1. V lost 4 bases, J lost 0 bases, and 6 bases stayed unmatched. From germline, CDR1 is LNHDA and CDR2 SQIVND (reference sequence). This CDR3 comprises 16 residues. The CDR3 protein is CASSTKDRASTDTQYF. CDR3 DNA: TGTGCCAGTAGTACCAAGGACAGGGCTAGCACAGATACGCAGTATTTT.

This clone was picked up one time. The J gene is TRBJ2-7, the V gene TRBV19; TRBD1 might be the D (5 bases). The CDR3 covers 16 residues. Trimming pared 0 bases from V and 0 bases from J, leaving 12 bases between. Per the germline V gene, CDR1 is LNHDA and CDR2 is SQIVND (reference sequence). The CDR3 here is CASSIDFRRASYEQYF. The CDR3 nucleotides read TGTGCCAGTAGTATAGATTTCCGCAGGGCCTCCTACGAGCAGTACTTC.

Turning to this clone: At one boundary the junction diverges from the germline segment, which might be a read error. The rearrangement uses TRBV5-6 and TRBJ2-7; 14 bases are a match to TRBD2. Germline values: CDR1 SGHDT, CDR2 YYEEEE. This CDR3 is built from 15 residues. In DNA form, the CDR3 reads TGTGCCAGCAGCTATGGACTAGCGGGAGGTTGGGAGCAGTGCTTC. Translated, it gives CASSYGLAGGWEQCF.

This clone is a singleton in its sample. The chain couples TRBV30 to TRBJ1-2; D possibly corresponds to TRBD1 (5 bases). Trimming stripped 4 bases from V and 5 bases from J, with 20 bases between. Germline V gene sequence: CDR1 GTSNPN, CDR2 SVGIG (reference sequence). The CDR3 has 15 residues. The CDR3 DNA reads as TGTGCCTGGAATACTGCCTATGAGACAGAGTATGGCTACACCTTC. Translated, it gives CAWNTAYETEYGYTF.

The chain is built from TRBV18 and TRBJ2-3, with a tentative D call TRBD1 (5 bases). Germline V gene sequence: CDR1 KGHSH, CDR2 LQKENI. V lost 3 bases to trimming and J lost 4 bases, with 20 bases between them. The CDR3 has 17 amino acids. CDR3 nucleotides: TGTGCCAGCTCACCGGTATTGCGGCTGGGGCTCCCAGATACGCAGTATTTT. Protein sequence: CASSPVLRLGLPDTQYF.